These T cell receptor beta chains were read from a single sample in a study of blood T cell repertoires in COVID-19. The protocol was immunoSEQ multiplex PCR, while the TCRdb copy is restricted to in-frame clones and leaves out a portion. This table has under 250,000 clones, 82% appearing once. Sequencing was performed on peripheral blood. The source of these receptors is a woman aged 40 to 49 with acute or convalescent COVID-19. Both conserved end residues are trimmed from each CDR3. Fields, in order: V gene, J gene, CDR3 protein.

V gene: TRBV6-5; J gene: TRBJ2-7; CDR3 protein: ASTKGQGSYEQY
V gene: TRBV9; J gene: TRBJ2-7; CDR3 protein: ASSVEGDSYEQY
V gene: TRBV7-2; J gene: TRBJ2-7; CDR3 protein: ASSGRGRAGGYEQY
V gene: TRBV19; J gene: TRBJ1-1; CDR3 protein: ASSGEGVRDEAF
V gene: TRBV7-9; J gene: TRBJ1-2; CDR3 protein: ASSPGGQPRYGYT
V gene: TRBV6-6; J gene: TRBJ1-1; CDR3 protein: ASSYRTGRMNTEAF
V gene: TRBV6-2/TRBV6-3; J gene: TRBJ2-4; CDR3 protein: ASSYGQGSENIQY
V gene: TRBV24-1; J gene: TRBJ2-7; CDR3 protein: ATSDLVRGSTYEQY
V gene: TRBV2; J gene: TRBJ2-3; CDR3 protein: ASKRARAGADTQY
V gene: TRBV12-5; J gene: TRBJ1-1; CDR3 protein: ASGLLDPRQGTGTEAF
V gene: TRBV13; J gene: TRBJ1-6; CDR3 protein: ATGSLAGNAYNSPLH
V gene: TRBV2; J gene: TRBJ1-2; CDR3 protein: ASSKMDGTALRGYGYT
V gene: TRBV12-5; J gene: TRBJ1-1; CDR3 protein: VGRQGIDTEAF
V gene: TRBV7-2; J gene: TRBJ1-3; CDR3 protein: ASSLSLAAGNTIY
V gene: TRBV10-3; J gene: TRBJ2-1; CDR3 protein: AIRETSGGASSYNEQF
V gene: TRBV5-1; J gene: TRBJ2-7; CDR3 protein: ASSWEGLENYEQY
V gene: TRBV6-5; J gene: TRBJ2-4; CDR3 protein: ASSSGTLAKNIQY
V gene: TRBV2; J gene: TRBJ2-1; CDR3 protein: ASTRWLVDEQF
V gene: TRBV5-6; J gene: TRBJ2-5; CDR3 protein: ASSGGQATGTQY
V gene: TRBV6-1; J gene: TRBJ1-5; CDR3 protein: ASSASGDLRRNQPQH
V gene: TRBV10-3; J gene: TRBJ2-1; CDR3 protein: AVGTSGVSYNEQF
V gene: TRBV15; J gene: TRBJ2-7; CDR3 protein: ATSRGTGTSSYEQY
V gene: TRBV7-3; J gene: TRBJ2-2; CDR3 protein: ASSLTGDAGELF
V gene: TRBV3-1/TRBV3-2; J gene: TRBJ1-1; CDR3 protein: ASSLWGGDPEAF
V gene: TRBV10-3; J gene: TRBJ1-1; CDR3 protein: AISESAGLMNTEAF
V gene: TRBV5-8; J gene: TRBJ2-7; CDR3 protein: ASSLGAGGNYEQY
V gene: TRBV11-2; J gene: TRBJ2-7; CDR3 protein: ASSLDSVQPIGLQGYEQY
V gene: TRBV9; J gene: TRBJ2-2; CDR3 protein: ASSLNPGQGATGELF